This TCR beta chain was captured by sequencing in a study of human T cells and chemical hapten exposure. The wider study: Patients got weekly scalp diphenylcyclopropenone doses over the approximately 25-week study.

Comment on this clonotype: Its antigen is not identified.

Overall study results and limits: No change in TCRs above 1 in 1000 frequency was produced by DPC sensitization.

J lost 4 bases, V lost 4 bases, and 12 bases had no gene match. The CDR3 has 18 amino acids. Per germline, CDR1 LGHNA and CDR2 YSLEER. As to time point: pre-sensitization, week 0. Treatment reported: therapeutic diphenylcyclopropenone sensitization with weekly scalp DPC. Non-pregnant alopecia patients aged 18 to 70, suitable for DPC therapy. Source study methods: There were a median of around 100,000 TCRs per sample, with a range from roughly 20,000 to 750,000. Using its own MiXCR run on the RACE reads, TCRdb lists one record per CDR3 protein. The V and J calls follow TCRdb's processing rather than the paper's. The sample lists approximately 260,000 distinct CDR3 sequences, around 7.3% occurring once.

The receptor was isolated from a man between 18 and 35 years old with alopecia areata. Some clones in this sample may be carry-over from other donors' samples. The V call is TRBV4-3, the J call TRBJ2-2, with 10 bases aligning to TRBD2. The sample was whole blood, taken in connection with sensitization to the hapten diphenylcyclopropenone (DPC). DNA of the CDR3: TGCGCCAGCAGCCCCCTGGTAGCGGGGGGCCCTTTCACCGGGGAGCTGTTTTTT. It yields the protein CASSPLVAGGPFTGELFF.